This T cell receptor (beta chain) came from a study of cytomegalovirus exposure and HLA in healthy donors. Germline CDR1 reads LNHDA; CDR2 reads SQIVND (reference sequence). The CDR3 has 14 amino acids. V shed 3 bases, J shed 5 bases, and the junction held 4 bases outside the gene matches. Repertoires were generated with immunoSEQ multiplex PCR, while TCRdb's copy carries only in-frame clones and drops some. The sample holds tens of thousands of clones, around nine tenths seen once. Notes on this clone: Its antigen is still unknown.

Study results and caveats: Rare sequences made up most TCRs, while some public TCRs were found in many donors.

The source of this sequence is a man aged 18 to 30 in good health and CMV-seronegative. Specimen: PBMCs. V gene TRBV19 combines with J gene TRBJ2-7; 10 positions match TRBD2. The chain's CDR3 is CASSIGLADNEQYF. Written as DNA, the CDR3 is TGTGCCAGTAGTATTGGACTAGCGGATAACGAGCAGTACTTC. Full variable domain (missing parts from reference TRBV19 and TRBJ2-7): DGGITQSPKYLFRKEGQNVTLSCEQNLNHDAMYWYRQDPGQGLRLIYYSQIVNDFQKGDIAEGYSVSREKKESFPLTVTSAQKNPTAFYLCASSIGLADNEQYFGPGTRLTVT.